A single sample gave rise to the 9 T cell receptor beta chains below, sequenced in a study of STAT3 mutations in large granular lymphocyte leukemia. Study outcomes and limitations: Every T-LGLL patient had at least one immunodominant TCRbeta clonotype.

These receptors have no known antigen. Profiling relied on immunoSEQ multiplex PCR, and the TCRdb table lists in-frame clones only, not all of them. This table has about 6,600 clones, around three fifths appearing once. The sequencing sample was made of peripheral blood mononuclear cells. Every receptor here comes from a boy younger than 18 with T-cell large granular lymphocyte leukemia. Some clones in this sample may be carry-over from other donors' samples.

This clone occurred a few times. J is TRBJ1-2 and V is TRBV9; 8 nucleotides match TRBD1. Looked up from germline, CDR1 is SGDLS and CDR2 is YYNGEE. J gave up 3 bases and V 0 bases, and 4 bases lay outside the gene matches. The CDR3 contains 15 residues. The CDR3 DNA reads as TGTGCCAGCAGCGTAGGGGCAGGGGGCGACTATGGCTACACCTTC. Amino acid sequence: CASSVGAGGDYGYTF. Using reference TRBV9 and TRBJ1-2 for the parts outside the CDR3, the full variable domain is DSGVTQTPKHLITATGQRVTLRCSPRSGDLSVYWYQQSLDQGLQFLIQYYNGEERAKGNILERFSAQQFPDLHSELNLSSLELGDSALYFCASSVGAGGDYGYTFGSGTRLTVV.

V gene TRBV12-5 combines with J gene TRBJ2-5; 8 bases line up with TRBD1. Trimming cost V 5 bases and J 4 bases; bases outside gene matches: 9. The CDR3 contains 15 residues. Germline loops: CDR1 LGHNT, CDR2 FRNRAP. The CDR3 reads CASGPTGDPGETQYF. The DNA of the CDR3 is TGTGCTAGTGGTCCGACAGGGGATCCAGGAGAGACCCAGTACTTC.

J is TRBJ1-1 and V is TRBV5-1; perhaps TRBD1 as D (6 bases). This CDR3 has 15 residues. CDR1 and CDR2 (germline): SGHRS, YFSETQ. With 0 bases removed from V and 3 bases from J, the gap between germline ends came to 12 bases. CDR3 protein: CASSLAPGEDTEAFF. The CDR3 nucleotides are TGCGCCAGCAGCTTGGCCCCAGGGGAGGACACTGAAGCTTTCTTT.

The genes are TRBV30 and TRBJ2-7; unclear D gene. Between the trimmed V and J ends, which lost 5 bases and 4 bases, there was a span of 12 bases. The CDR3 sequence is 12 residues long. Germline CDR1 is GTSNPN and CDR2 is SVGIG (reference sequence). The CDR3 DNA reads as TGTGCCTGGGAAATTAGGCGATACGAGCAGTACTTC. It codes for CAWEIRRYEQYF.

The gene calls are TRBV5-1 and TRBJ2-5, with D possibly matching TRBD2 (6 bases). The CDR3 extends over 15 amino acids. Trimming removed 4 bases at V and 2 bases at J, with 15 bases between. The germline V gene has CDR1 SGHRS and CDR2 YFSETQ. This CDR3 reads CASSPTQLAQETQYF. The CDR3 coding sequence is TGCGCCAGCAGCCCTACTCAACTAGCTCAAGAGACCCAGTACTTC.

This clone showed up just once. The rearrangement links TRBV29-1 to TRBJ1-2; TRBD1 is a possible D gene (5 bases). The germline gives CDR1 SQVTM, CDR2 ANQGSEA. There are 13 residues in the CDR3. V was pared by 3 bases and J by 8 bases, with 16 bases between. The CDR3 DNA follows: TGCAGCGTTGACGGGACTGGAGTGAGGGGCTACACCTTC. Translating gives CSVDGTGVRGYTF.

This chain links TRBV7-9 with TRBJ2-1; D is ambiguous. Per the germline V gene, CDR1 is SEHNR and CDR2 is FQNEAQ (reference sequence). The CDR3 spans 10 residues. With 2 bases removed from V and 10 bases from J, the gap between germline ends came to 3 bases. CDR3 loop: CASSLTEQFF. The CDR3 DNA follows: TGTGCCAGCAGCTTAACAGAGCAGTTCTTC.

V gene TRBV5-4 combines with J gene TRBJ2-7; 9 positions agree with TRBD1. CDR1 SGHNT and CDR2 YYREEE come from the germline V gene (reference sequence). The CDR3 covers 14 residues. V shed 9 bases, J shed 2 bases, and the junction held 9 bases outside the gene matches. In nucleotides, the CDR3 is TGTGCCACCACCCGGGACAGGGTTCCCTACGAGCAGTACTTC. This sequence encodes CATTRDRVPYEQYF.

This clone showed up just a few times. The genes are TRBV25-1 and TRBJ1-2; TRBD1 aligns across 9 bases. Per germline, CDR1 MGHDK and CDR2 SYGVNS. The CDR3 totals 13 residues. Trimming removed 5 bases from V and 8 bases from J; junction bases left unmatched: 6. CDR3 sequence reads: CASSPRTGEGYTF. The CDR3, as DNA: TGTGCCAGCAGTCCCCGGACAGGGGAAGGCTACACCTTC.